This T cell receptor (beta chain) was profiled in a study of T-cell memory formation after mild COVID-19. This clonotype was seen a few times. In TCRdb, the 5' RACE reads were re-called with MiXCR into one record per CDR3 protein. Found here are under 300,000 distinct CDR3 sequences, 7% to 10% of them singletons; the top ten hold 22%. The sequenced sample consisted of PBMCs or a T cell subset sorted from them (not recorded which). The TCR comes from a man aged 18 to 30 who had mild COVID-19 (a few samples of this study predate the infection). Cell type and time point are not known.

CDR3 sequence (DNA): TGCGCCAGCAGCTTGGCCCGGGGTCCCTCTGGAAACACCATATATTTT. It is translated as CASSLARGPSGNTIYF. The chain joins TRBV5-1 to TRBJ1-3; no clear D. The CDR3 is 16 amino acids. Germline CDR1 reads SGHRS; CDR2 reads YFSETQ. With 0 bases removed from V and 0 bases from J, the gap between germline ends came to 10 bases.